These T cell receptor beta chains were read from a single sample in a study of CD8 T cells in ankylosing spondylitis. One entry per CDR3 protein, called by TCRdb with MiXCR from the 5' RACE reads. The repertoire holds approximately 140,000 distinct CDR3 sequences, with under 45% as singletons. The sequencing input was synovial fluid, either unsorted or a sorted T cell fraction (not recorded which). The receptors come from a male donor with ankylosing spondylitis. The CDR3 runs from the conserved cysteine through the conserved F or W. The D gene is left open where the match is weak. Only some rows state a clone size, as once, few, many or a class for expanded clones.

J gene: TRBJ2-1; clone size: few; CDR3 length: 14; D gene: NA; V gene: TRBV12-3/TRBV12-4; CDR3 protein: CASSFPPPDNEQFF; CDR3 DNA: TGTGCCAGCAGTTTTCCCCCTCCGGACAATGAGCAGTTCTTC
J gene: TRBJ2-6; clone size: NA; CDR3 length: 16; D gene: TRBD1; V gene: TRBV29-1; CDR3 protein: CSVGGTGGAGANVLTF; CDR3 DNA: TGCAGCGTTGGGGGGACAGGAGGGGCTGGGGCCAACGTCCTGACTTTC
J gene: TRBJ2-7; clone size: many; CDR3 length: 17; D gene: TRBD1; V gene: TRBV15; CDR3 protein: CATSRLPPGQVFYEQYF; CDR3 DNA: TGTGCCACCAGCAGACTCCCTCCGGGACAGGTCTTCTACGAGCAGTACTTC
J gene: TRBJ1-4; clone size: NA; CDR3 length: 15; D gene: NA; V gene: TRBV7-7; CDR3 protein: CASSLRRDVNEKLFF; CDR3 DNA: TGTGCTAGCAGCCTCAGACGGGATGTCAATGAAAAACTGTTTTTT
J gene: TRBJ2-1; clone size: many; CDR3 length: 15; D gene: TRBD2; V gene: TRBV20-1; CDR3 protein: CSAPSIAGVYNEQFF; CDR3 DNA: TGCAGTGCCCCCTCTATAGCGGGAGTGTACAATGAGCAGTTCTTC
J gene: TRBJ2-7; clone size: NA; CDR3 length: 16; D gene: NA; V gene: TRBV10-3; CDR3 protein: CAISESRPSDRYEQYF; CDR3 DNA: TGTGCCATCAGTGAGTCGCGCCCCAGCGATCGCTACGAGCAGTACTTC
J gene: TRBJ2-2; clone size: NA; CDR3 length: 16; D gene: TRBD2; V gene: TRBV4-1; CDR3 protein: CASGFRREGFTGELFF; CDR3 DNA: TGCGCCAGCGGGTTTCGGCGGGAGGGATTCACCGGGGAGCTGTTTTTT
J gene: TRBJ2-3; clone size: many; CDR3 length: 16; D gene: TRBD2; V gene: TRBV6-5; CDR3 protein: CASSYSAGGGRDTQYF; CDR3 DNA: TGTGCCAGCAGTTACTCGGCGGGAGGTGGGCGGGATACGCAGTATTTT
J gene: TRBJ2-3; clone size: NA; CDR3 length: 12; D gene: NA; V gene: TRBV27; CDR3 protein: CASSLIGDTQYF; CDR3 DNA: TGTGCCAGCAGCCTTATTGGAGATACGCAGTATTTT
J gene: TRBJ1-1; clone size: NA; CDR3 length: 13; D gene: NA; V gene: TRBV11-3; CDR3 protein: CASSLRGITEAFF; CDR3 DNA: TGTGCCAGCAGCTTAAGGGGGATCACTGAAGCTTTCTTT
J gene: TRBJ2-7; clone size: many; CDR3 length: 16; D gene: TRBD2; V gene: TRBV10-3; CDR3 protein: CAISEGTTSASYEQYF; CDR3 DNA: TGTGCCATCAGTGAGGGGACTACCTCAGCATCCTACGAGCAGTACTTC
J gene: TRBJ2-1; clone size: NA; CDR3 length: 15; D gene: TRBD2; V gene: TRBV6-2/TRBV6-3; CDR3 protein: CASSYGTSGSSEQFF; CDR3 DNA: TGTGCCAGCAGTTACGGGACTAGCGGGAGTTCTGAGCAGTTCTTC
J gene: TRBJ1-2; clone size: many; CDR3 length: 14; D gene: NA; V gene: TRBV14; CDR3 protein: CASSPTGTAGGYTF; CDR3 DNA: TGTGCCAGCAGCCCCACAGGGACCGCAGGTGGCTACACCTTC
J gene: TRBJ2-6; clone size: many; CDR3 length: 19; D gene: NA; V gene: TRBV7-9; CDR3 protein: CASSRMTDGPFSGANVLTF; CDR3 DNA: TGTGCCAGCAGCCGAATGACAGATGGACCTTTTTCTGGGGCCAACGTCCTGACTTTC
J gene: TRBJ1-2; clone size: few; CDR3 length: 15; D gene: NA; V gene: TRBV29-1; CDR3 protein: CSVERNLWWGYGYTF; CDR3 DNA: TGCAGCGTTGAGAGGAACTTGTGGTGGGGCTATGGCTACACCTTC
J gene: TRBJ2-7; clone size: few; CDR3 length: 16; D gene: TRBD2; V gene: TRBV3-1; CDR3 protein: CASSQPRLAGAYEQYF; CDR3 DNA: TGTGCCAGCAGCCAACCTAGACTAGCGGGAGCCTACGAGCAGTACTTC
J gene: TRBJ2-3; clone size: NA; CDR3 length: 15; D gene: NA; V gene: TRBV7-9; CDR3 protein: CASSRPTAPGDTQYF; CDR3 DNA: TGTGCCAGCAGCCGACCGACAGCGCCCGGAGATACGCAGTATTTT
J gene: TRBJ2-7; clone size: NA; CDR3 length: 14; D gene: NA; V gene: TRBV9; CDR3 protein: CASSVASDSYEQYF; CDR3 DNA: TGTGCCAGCAGCGTAGCTTCGGACTCCTACGAGCAGTACTTC
J gene: TRBJ1-6; clone size: once; CDR3 length: 12; D gene: TRBD1; V gene: TRBV10-2; CDR3 protein: CASSGDSSPLHF; CDR3 DNA: TGCGCCAGCAGTGGGGACAGTTCACCCCTCCACTTT
J gene: TRBJ2-7; clone size: few; CDR3 length: 12; D gene: NA; V gene: TRBV5-5; CDR3 protein: CASSAKTYEQYF; CDR3 DNA: TGTGCCAGCAGCGCAAAGACTTACGAGCAGTACTTC
J gene: TRBJ2-3; clone size: NA; CDR3 length: 17; D gene: NA; V gene: TRBV28; CDR3 protein: CASSFVSPGSSTDTQYF; CDR3 DNA: TGTGCCAGCAGTTTTGTCTCACCGGGCAGCTCCACAGATACGCAGTATTTT
J gene: TRBJ2-7; clone size: NA; CDR3 length: 14; D gene: NA; V gene: TRBV5-1; CDR3 protein: CASSWSDISYEQYF; CDR3 DNA: TGCGCCAGCAGCTGGAGCGACATCTCCTACGAGCAGTACTTC
J gene: TRBJ1-2; clone size: NA; CDR3 length: 12; D gene: NA; V gene: TRBV5-1; CDR3 protein: CASSGANYGYTF; CDR3 DNA: TGCGCCAGCAGTGGGGCTAACTATGGCTACACCTTC
J gene: TRBJ2-2; clone size: NA; CDR3 length: 16; D gene: NA; V gene: TRBV5-1; CDR3 protein: CASSPRARAGTGELFF; CDR3 DNA: TGCGCCAGCAGCCCCCGGGCCCGCGCCGGCACCGGGGAGCTGTTTTTT
J gene: TRBJ2-7; clone size: NA; CDR3 length: 15; D gene: TRBD1; V gene: TRBV4-1; CDR3 protein: CASSQDETGVYEQYF; CDR3 DNA: TGCGCCAGCAGCCAGGATGAGACAGGGGTCTACGAGCAGTACTTC
J gene: TRBJ2-1; clone size: NA; CDR3 length: 15; D gene: NA; V gene: TRBV12-3/TRBV12-4; CDR3 protein: CASRPTRGLGDEQFF; CDR3 DNA: TGTGCCAGCAGACCGACAAGGGGGTTGGGTGATGAGCAGTTCTTC
J gene: TRBJ2-1; clone size: few; CDR3 length: 14; D gene: NA; V gene: TRBV10-3; CDR3 protein: CAISAGNSYNEQFF; CDR3 DNA: TGTGCCATCAGTGCGGGGAACTCCTACAATGAGCAGTTCTTC
J gene: TRBJ1-6; clone size: many; CDR3 length: 14; D gene: NA; V gene: TRBV20-1; CDR3 protein: CSARSAGEGSPLHF; CDR3 DNA: TGCAGTGCTAGATCCGCAGGGGAGGGATCACCCCTCCACTTT
J gene: TRBJ2-5; clone size: medium-sized; CDR3 length: 15; D gene: TRBD2; V gene: TRBV7-3; CDR3 protein: CASSLTSGSWETQYF; CDR3 DNA: TGTGCCAGCAGCTTAACTAGCGGGAGTTGGGAGACCCAGTACTTC
J gene: TRBJ1-2; clone size: few; CDR3 length: 10; D gene: NA; V gene: TRBV12-5; CDR3 protein: CASGLLAADF; CDR3 DNA: TGTGCTAGTGGTTTGTTGGCAGCCGACTTC
J gene: TRBJ1-3; clone size: NA; CDR3 length: 14; D gene: NA; V gene: TRBV12-3/TRBV12-4; CDR3 protein: CASSSARPGNTIYF; CDR3 DNA: TGTGCCAGCAGTTCCGCCCGTCCTGGGAACACCATATATTTT
J gene: TRBJ2-7; clone size: once; CDR3 length: 17; D gene: TRBD2; V gene: TRBV4-3; CDR3 protein: CASSQGVFQRERYEQYF; CDR3 DNA: TGCGCCAGCAGCCAAGGTGTGTTCCAGCGGGAGAGGTACGAGCAGTACTTC
J gene: TRBJ2-7; clone size: NA; CDR3 length: 15; D gene: NA; V gene: TRBV10-3; CDR3 protein: CAIAPSLTGAYEQYF; CDR3 DNA: TGTGCCATCGCCCCGTCGTTGACAGGAGCCTACGAGCAGTACTTC